The present entry profiles one T cell receptor (beta chain) with its context. Sequenced by immunoSEQ multiplex PCR; TCRdb stores in-frame clones only, minus some. Among approximately 82,000 clones listed, around 80% were seen once. CDR1 is MNHEY and CDR2 is SVGAGI in the germline V gene. The ends lost 7 bases at V and 4 bases at J; junction bases unmatched: 5. The CDR3 is made up of 13 amino acids. The entry originates in a study of blood T cell repertoires in COVID-19. About the research overall: Sites across the United States, Italy and Spain contributed samples from acute and convalescent COVID-19.

The sequencing sample was made of peripheral blood. The TCR was taken from a woman aged 65 to 85 with acute or convalescent COVID-19. The chain is built from TRBV6-5 and TRBJ1-1, with TRBD1 matching 8 bases. The CDR3, as DNA: TGTGCCAGCAAAGAAGGGACAGGCACTGAAGCTTTCTTT. This sequence encodes CASKEGTGTEAFF.